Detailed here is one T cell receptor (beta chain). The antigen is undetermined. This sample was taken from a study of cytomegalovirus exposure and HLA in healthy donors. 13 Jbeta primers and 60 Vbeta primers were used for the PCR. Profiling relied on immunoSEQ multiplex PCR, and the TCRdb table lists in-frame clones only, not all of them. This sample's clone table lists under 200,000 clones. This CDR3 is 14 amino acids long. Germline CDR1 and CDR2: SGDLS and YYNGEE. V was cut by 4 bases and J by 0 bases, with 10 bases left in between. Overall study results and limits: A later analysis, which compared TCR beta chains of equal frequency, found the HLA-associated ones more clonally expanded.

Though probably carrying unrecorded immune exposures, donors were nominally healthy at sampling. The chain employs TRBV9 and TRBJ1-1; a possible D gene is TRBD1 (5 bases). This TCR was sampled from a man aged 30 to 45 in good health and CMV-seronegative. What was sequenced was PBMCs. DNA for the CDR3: TGTGCCAGCAGCACGACAGCGATGAACACTGAAGCTTTCTTT. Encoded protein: CASSTTAMNTEAFF.